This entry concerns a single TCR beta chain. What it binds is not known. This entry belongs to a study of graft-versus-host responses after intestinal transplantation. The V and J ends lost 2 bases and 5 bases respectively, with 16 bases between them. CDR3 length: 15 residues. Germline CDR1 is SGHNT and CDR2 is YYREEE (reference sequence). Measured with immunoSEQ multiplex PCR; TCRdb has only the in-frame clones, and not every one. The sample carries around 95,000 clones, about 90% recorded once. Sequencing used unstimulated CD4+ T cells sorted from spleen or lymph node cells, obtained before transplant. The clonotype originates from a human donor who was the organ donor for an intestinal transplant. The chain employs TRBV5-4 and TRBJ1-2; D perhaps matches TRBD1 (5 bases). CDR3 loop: CASSLRRGVEYGYTF. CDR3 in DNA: TGTGCCAGCAGCTTAAGACGGGGCGTAGAATATGGCTACACCTTC.